The present entry profiles one TCR beta chain with its context. No cognate antigen has been identified for it. No base qualities exist here, and no much larger clone lies one base off it. Each PCR received spiked-in synthetic TCR analog templates so that absolute template abundance could be estimated from read counts. TCRbeta CDR3 regions were amplified from genomic DNA with bias-controlled V and J gene primers using the immunoSEQ assay. Sequencing of rearranged TCRbeta segments was done at approximately 20X coverage. In the authors' own workflow: Sequencing errors were corrected by clustering and CDR3s were annotated against IMGT to assign V, D and J genes. Only productive TCRbeta rearrangements were used in downstream analyses, excluding out-of-frame or stop-codon sequences. Clonality was calculated as one minus the Shannon entropy normalized by the log of the number of unique productive sequences. Fisher's exact test with Benjamini-Hochberg correction, at a threshold of adjusted p below 0.01, was used to find clones that differed between time points or between blood and tumor. Imported from immuneACCESS, the table was reduced by TCRdb to in-frame sequences with V and J called. These copies leave out some clones; in studies compared against another copy, an unresolved V gene accounts for under half, and the cause of the remainder is not known. The V and J calls and the clone size are those of that table, but D and trimming were determined from the DNA. This sample comprises tens of thousands of clones, about 90% of them detected only once. Jointly, the top ten make up 3.7% of the sample.

This sample was included in a study of PD-L1 blockade in urothelial cancer listed by TCRdb under 2017. Notes on the research overall: Therapy was started in the mid-2010s for all patients, and atezolizumab 1,200 mg was administered intravenously every 3 weeks. Twenty-five of 29 patients were identified as males with urothelial cancer of bladder origin, and a prior smoking history was reported by 18 of 29 patients. Patients had an ECOG performance status of 0 or 1 and had received between 0 and 3 prior chemotherapy regimens. Blood samples were analyzed at 3 weeks after treatment start (second dose) and at 6 weeks after treatment start. Blood samples gave median yields of approximately 130,000 T cells and over 80,000 unique TCRs, along with a median clonality of 0.080. An exploratory multi-omic analysis was conducted of the somatic, immune and clinical correlates of response to PD-L1 blockade with atezolizumab in urothelial cancer. Pretreatment tumor samples, along with matched peripheral blood serially collected before and after atezolizumab treatment, were subjected to TCR sequencing. Durable clinical benefit was defined as progression-free survival longer than 6 months, and TCR features were also tested against progression-free and overall survival. In the same patients who had TCR sequencing, pretreatment tumors also underwent whole exome sequencing and RNA sequencing. Durable clinical benefit was achieved by nine patients and was not achieved by 20 patients. Pretreatment blood TCR-seq was available for around 29 patients, at least one posttreatment blood collection was obtained for around 25 patients, and tumor TCR-seq was available for around 25 patients. Overall results and qualifications from the work: Among patients with durable benefit, tumor-associated TCR clones showed greater expansion in peripheral blood 3 weeks after treatment started (n of about 21, p = 0.022). Because the sample size was small (n of about 30) and many exploratory analyses were performed, the results are intended to be hypothesis-generating. Improved progression-free and overall survival was associated with having pretreatment peripheral blood TCR clonality below the median.

The cohort included 29 patients with locally advanced or metastatic urothelial carcinoma who were treated at Memorial Sloan Kettering on a trial protocol. Peripheral blood mononuclear cells were collected pretreatment and during treatment, at between 1 and 8 total time points per patient. The Qiagen DNeasy Blood extraction kit was used to purify genomic DNA from total PBMCs and tumor samples. Collected pretreatment and during treatment, PBMCs were isolated and stored as previously described. The CDR3 numbers 14 residues from cysteine through phenylalanine. The entry retains the CDR3 DNA only, 42 bases that are in frame from base 1. V is cut by 10 bases and J by 0 bases, and the space between the germline ends is 16 bases. In the germline V gene, CDR1 corresponds to ENHRY and CDR2 to SYGVKD.

The clonotype was recovered from a man aged 45-60 years with urothelial cancer. The rearranged segments are TRBV10-3 and TRBJ2-7; the D segment could be TRBD2, given 6 matching bases. Sample: PBMCs, taken around atezolizumab (anti-PD-L1) treatment. The DNA sequence is TGTGCCACCCGACTAGACCCGAGCTCCTACGAGCAGTACTTC. This gives the protein CATRLDPSSYEQYF.